This entry lists 18 T cell receptor beta chains sequenced from one sample in a study of cytomegalovirus exposure and HLA in healthy donors. PCR primers comprised 60 Vbeta and 13 Jbeta primers. Profiled with immunoSEQ multiplex PCR; TCRdb holds only in-frame clones, not every one. The sample lists roughly 120,000 clones, around 77% occurring once. Sequenced sample: PBMCs. The receptors were sampled from a man aged 25 to 45 in good health and CMV-seronegative.

The chain combines TRBV5-4 with TRBJ2-2; the match to TRBD2 covers 11 bases. The V and J ends lost 3 bases and 3 bases, in that order; junction bases with no gene match: 1. Germline V lookup: CDR1 SGHNT, CDR2 YYREEE (reference sequence). The CDR3 extends over 15 amino acids. The CDR3 here is CASSSLAGDTGELFF. The CDR3 DNA reads as TGTGCCAGCAGCTCACTAGCGGGAGACACCGGGGAGCTGTTTTTT.

This chain uses TRBV9 with TRBJ2-1; maybe TRBD2 (6 bases). From germline, CDR1 is SGDLS and CDR2 YYNGEE. CDR3 length: 15 amino acids. V was clipped by 3 bases and J by 1 base, with 11 bases between them. The chain's CDR3 is CASSAVGGSYNEQFF. In nucleotides, the CDR3 is TGTGCCAGCAGCGCTGTGGGGGGATCCTACAATGAGCAGTTCTTC.

The rearrangement links TRBV5-6 to TRBJ1-1; no clear D gene. The CDR3 totals 13 residues. Trimming stripped 2 bases from V and 0 bases from J, with 5 bases between. From germline, CDR1 is SGHDT and CDR2 YYEEEE. CDR3 in amino acids: CASSLELNTEAFF. DNA for the CDR3: TGTGCCAGCAGCTTAGAGTTGAACACTGAAGCTTTCTTT.

The CDR3 region is CASSYAGNTEAFF. The CDR3 DNA is TGTGCCAGCAGTTATGCAGGGAACACTGAAGCTTTCTTT. The chain joins TRBV27 to TRBJ1-1; D is undetermined. Germline V gene sequence: CDR1 MNHEY, CDR2 SMNVEV (reference sequence). CDR3 length: 13 amino acids. V was clipped by 4 bases and J by 1 base, with 7 bases between them.

V is TRBV14 and J is TRBJ2-5; D remains ambiguous. The CDR3 is 15 residues long. The V end was cut by 1 base, the J end by 5 bases, with 14 bases between. Per germline, CDR1 SGHDN and CDR2 FVKESK. The CDR3 here is CASSQVYSAGETQYF. As DNA, the CDR3 is TGTGCCAGCAGCCAAGTGTATTCTGCTGGCGAGACCCAGTACTTC.

The chain carries TRBV11-2 and TRBJ1-1, with unresolved D. Germline loops: CDR1 SGHAT, CDR2 FQNNGV. This CDR3 is built from 14 residues. V shed 3 bases and J shed 0 bases, with 8 bases lying between them. The CDR3 reads CASSLRALNTEAFF. CDR3 DNA: TGTGCCAGCAGCTTGAGGGCCTTGAACACTGAAGCTTTCTTT.

This rearrangement joins TRBV2 to TRBJ2-4; 7 bases map to TRBD1. The CDR3 is 17 amino acids. The V gene's germline CDR1 is SNHLY and CDR2 FYNNEI. After removal of 4 bases from V and 3 bases from J, the junction contained 12 bases not matched to a gene. This CDR3 is CASSGTGALMGKNIQYF. CDR3 coding DNA: TGTGCCAGCAGTGGGACAGGAGCCTTGATGGGCAAAAACATTCAGTACTTC.

This clone was recorded only once. The V call is TRBV6-5, the J call TRBJ2-1, with D perhaps TRBD2 (6 bases). V was clipped by 3 bases and J by 7 bases, with 13 bases between them. The CDR3 covers 14 residues. Germline V CDR1 and CDR2: MNHEY, SVGAGI. CDR3 bases: TGTGCCAGCAGTTATTTGACTAGAGGAAATGAGCAGTTCTTC. It is translated as CASSYLTRGNEQFF.

As for this clone: The junction and the germline gene differ at one end; a read error may be behind it. The genes are TRBV5-4 and TRBJ1-2, with D perhaps TRBD1 (5 bases). Germline CDR1 reads SGHNT; CDR2 reads YYREEE (reference sequence). CDR3 length: 15 amino acids. As DNA, the CDR3 is TGTGCCGGCAGCTCCACCACGGGGGGGAACTATGGCTACACCTTC. Translation gives CAGSSTTGGNYGYTF.

The chain couples TRBV5-4 to TRBJ2-1, with D maybe TRBD1 (5 bases). This CDR3 has 14 residues. V was clipped by 0 bases and J by 6 bases, with 10 bases between them. From germline, CDR1 is SGHNT and CDR2 YYREEE (reference sequence). The CDR3: CASSLDQGSNEQFF. Written as DNA, the CDR3 is TGTGCCAGCAGCTTGGATCAGGGATCCAATGAGCAGTTCTTC.

V usage is TRBV29-1 and J usage is TRBJ2-5; 8 bases fit TRBD2. This CDR3 spans 15 amino acids. Losses at the gene ends were 7 bases for V and 2 bases for J; bases not matched to a gene: 12. The germline gives CDR1 SQVTM, CDR2 ANQGSEA. Here the CDR3 DNA reads TGCAGCGACTCTATGGGTACGGGGGGGCAAGAGACCCAGTACTTC. Translation gives CSDSMGTGGQETQYF.

The genes are TRBV4-1 and TRBJ1-2, with a weak D call TRBD1 (5 bases). Per the germline V gene, CDR1 is MGHRA and CDR2 is YSYEKL. Trimming cost V 1 base and J 1 base, with 13 bases left between them. The CDR3 spans 16 residues. The CDR3 loop is CASSQVETAINYGYTF. CDR3 sequence (DNA): TGCGCCAGCAGCCAAGTGGAGACAGCCATTAACTATGGCTACACCTTC.

The chain recombines TRBV6-1 with TRBJ1-2; unclear D gene. The CDR3 consists of 13 residues. Trimming left V 10 bases short and J 8 bases short, with 20 bases between. CDR1 and CDR2 from the germline V gene are MNHNS and SASEGT. The CDR3, as DNA: TGTGCCATCGTCCGGCCTCTAGGTGAGGGCTACACCTTC. It codes for CAIVRPLGEGYTF.

This chain links TRBV4-1 with TRBJ2-3; TRBD2 agrees at 11 bases. Germline V CDR1 and CDR2: MGHRA, YSYEKL. V shed 2 bases and J 2 bases; nucleotides not matched to a gene: 3. The CDR3 loop spans 16 amino acids. CDR3 in amino acids: CASSQPGLAVTDTQYF. DNA for the CDR3: TGCGCCAGCAGCCAACCGGGACTAGCGGTCACAGATACGCAGTATTTT.

The CDR3 here is CASSGLANYEQYF. In DNA, the CDR3 is TGTGCCAGCAGCGGACTAGCAAACTACGAGCAGTACTTC. The chain couples TRBV2 to TRBJ2-7; TRBD2 matches 8 bases. V gave up 6 bases and J gave up 3 bases; unmatched junction bases: 4. Germline values: CDR1 SNHLY, CDR2 FYNNEI. CDR3 length: 13 amino acids.

The chain employs TRBV6-5 and TRBJ1-1; possible D gene TRBD1, 5 bases. V lost 2 bases, J lost 6 bases, and 7 bases lay in between. Per germline, CDR1 MNHEY and CDR2 SVGAGI. The CDR3 totals 12 residues. CDR3 DNA: TGTGCCAGCAGTTACACGGGGGCTGAAGCTTTCTTT. It specifies CASSYTGAEAFF.

This clone was counted a single time. V gene TRBV27 combines with J gene TRBJ2-3, with 7 nucleotides matching TRBD2. Germline lookup yields CDR1 MNHEY and CDR2 SMNVEV (reference sequence). J lost 6 bases, V lost 0 bases, and 6 bases had no gene match. The CDR3 covers 15 residues. CDR3 in amino acids: CASSLSIREGDTQYF. DNA of the CDR3: TGTGCCAGCAGTTTATCGATTAGGGAGGGGGATACGCAGTATTTT.

The CDR3 is CASSLESRGIKRHNEQFF. CDR3 DNA sequence: TGTGCCAGCAGCCTGGAGTCGCGGGGGATAAAGAGGCACAATGAGCAGTTCTTC. The chain uses TRBV7-9 and TRBJ2-1, with TRBD2 matching 7 bases. The CDR3 is 18 residues long. Germline V gene sequence: CDR1 SEHNR, CDR2 FQNEAQ (reference sequence). Unmatched junction bases numbered 18, after V lost 5 bases and J lost 5 bases.